Listed below are T cell receptor beta chains from one sample, sequenced in a study of human T cells and chemical hapten exposure. One entry per CDR3 protein results from TCRdb running MiXCR on the RACE reads. The sample lists some 360,000 distinct CDR3 sequences, 4.5% to 5.5% occurring once. The sequencing here drew on whole blood, taken in connection with sensitization to the hapten diphenylcyclopropenone (DPC). The receptors come from a woman aged 45 to 65 with alopecia areata. Some clones in this sample may be carry-over from other donors' samples. CDR3s leave out the opening cysteine and the closing phenylalanine or tryptophan.

>TRBV29-1|10
SVRASTDTQY
>TRBV7-2|11
ASSPTWNTEAF
>TRBV20-1|11
SVQDPVNSPLH
>TRBV7-9|10
ASSGRDYGGY
>TRBV6-5|12
ASSYFAGGGEQY
>TRBV20-1|11
SATPSVAGEQY
>TRBV9|16
ASSPGTGDPARPGELF
>TRBV6-7|12
ASPNHGRECFQY
>TRBV7-2|10
ASSPRIGELF
>TRBV4-3|14
ASSQLAAGETDTQY
>TRBV4-1|14
ASSQDPSGGLNIQY
>TRBV5-1|11
ASSLESRYEQY
>TRBV12-3/TRBV12-4|13
ASTISGGGKNEQF
>TRBV13|15
ASSFRGYDRDTDTQY
>TRBV7-7|15
ASSSGLAGGPSNEQF
>TRBV3-1|12
ASSRGTTHNEQF
>TRBV15|11
ATKRRGDTEAF
>TRBV6-2/TRBV6-3|10
ASSYGRGAAF
>TRBV9|10
ASSVTADTQY
>TRBV29-1|9
SVGTNTEAF
>TRBV4-3|14
ASSQVRGQGSYGYT
>TRBV20-1|11
SAKGVLNQPQH
>TRBV11-3|15
ASSLGAQGRFTDTQY
>TRBV28|10
ASSLYGEKLF
>TRBV12-5|13
ASGPGQASTDTQY
>TRBV7-9|9
ASSPSGEQF
>TRBV29-1|11
SGGGRSSYEQY
>TRBV5-1|13
ASARTSGAYNEQF
>TRBV24-1|13
ATSDFRRGRYEQY
>TRBV5-4|14
ASSLGQGSGAGELF
>TRBV9|13
ASSAGGRGPYEQY
>TRBV11-2|13
ASSPGTAIQETQY
>TRBV5-5|14
ASSVLEGGGQETQY
>TRBV7-9|11
ASTAWEGTEAF
>TRBV3-1|12
ASSQDRQVFGYT
>TRBV12-3/TRBV12-4|13
ASSLFGGRNTEAF
>TRBV6-5|10
ASSFGSDGYT
>TRBV6-4|15
ASSAITAGPFNEKLF
>TRBV4-3|16
ASSQDLVAGGGTDTQY
>TRBV24-1|16
ASNYRGETGTYYNEQF
>TRBV5-6|12
ASSPGGPGNTQY
>TRBV20-1|11
SARRSAGYGYT
>TRBV24-1|11
ATSVPGGNEQF
>TRBV28|11
ASSPPPRETQY
>TRBV6-5|12
ASSAGTGNQPQH